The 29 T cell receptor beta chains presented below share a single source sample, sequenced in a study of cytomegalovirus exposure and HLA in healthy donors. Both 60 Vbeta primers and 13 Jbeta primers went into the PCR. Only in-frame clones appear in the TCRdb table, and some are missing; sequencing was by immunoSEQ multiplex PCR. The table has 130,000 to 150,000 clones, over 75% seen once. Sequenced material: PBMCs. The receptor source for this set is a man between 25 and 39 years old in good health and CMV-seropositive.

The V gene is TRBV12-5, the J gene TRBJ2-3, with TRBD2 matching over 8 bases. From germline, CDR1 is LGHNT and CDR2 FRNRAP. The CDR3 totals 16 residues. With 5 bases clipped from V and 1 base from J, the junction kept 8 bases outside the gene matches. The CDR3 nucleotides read TGTGCTAGTGGTCCCGCGGGTAGCGGGGGCACAGATACGCAGTATTTT. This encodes CASGPAGSGGTDTQYF. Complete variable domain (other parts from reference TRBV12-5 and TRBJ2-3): DARVTQTPRHKVTEMGQEVTMRCQPILGHNTVFWYRQTMMQGLELLAYFRNRAPLDDSGMPKDRFSAEMPDATLATLKIQPSEPRDSAVYFCASGPAGSGGTDTQYFGPGTRLTVL.

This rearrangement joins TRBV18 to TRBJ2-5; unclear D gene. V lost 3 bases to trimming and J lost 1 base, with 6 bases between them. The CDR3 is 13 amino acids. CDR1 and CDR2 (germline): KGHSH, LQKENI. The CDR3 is CASSPTSQETQYF. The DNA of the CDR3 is TGTGCCAGCTCACCCACTTCCCAAGAGACCCAGTACTTC.

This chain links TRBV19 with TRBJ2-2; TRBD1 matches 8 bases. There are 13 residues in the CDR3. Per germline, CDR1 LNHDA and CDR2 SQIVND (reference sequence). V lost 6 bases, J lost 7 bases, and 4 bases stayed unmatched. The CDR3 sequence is CASRTTGVGELFF. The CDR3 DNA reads TGTGCCAGTAGGACGACAGGGGTCGGGGAGCTGTTTTTT.

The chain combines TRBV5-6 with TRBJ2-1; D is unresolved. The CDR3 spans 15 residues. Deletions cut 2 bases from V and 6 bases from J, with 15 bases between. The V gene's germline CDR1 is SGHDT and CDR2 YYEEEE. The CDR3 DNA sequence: TGTGCCAGCAGCTTACGGGTTCGATTTGGCAATGAGCAGTTCTTC. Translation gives CASSLRVRFGNEQFF.

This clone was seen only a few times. CDR3 sequence reads: CASSPDKSYNEQFF. The CDR3 bases are TGTGCCAGCAGCCCGGACAAGTCCTACAATGAGCAGTTCTTC. V is TRBV7-9 and J is TRBJ2-1, with D perhaps TRBD1 (5 bases). Germline values: CDR1 SEHNR, CDR2 FQNEAQ (reference sequence). Trimming stripped 5 bases from V and 1 base from J, with 9 bases between. This CDR3 is built from 14 residues.

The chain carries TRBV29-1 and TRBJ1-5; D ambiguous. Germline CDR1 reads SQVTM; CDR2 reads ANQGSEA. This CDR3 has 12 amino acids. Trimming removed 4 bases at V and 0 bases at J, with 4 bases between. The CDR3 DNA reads TGCAGCGTTGCCTCTAGCAATCAGCCCCAGCATTTT. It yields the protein CSVASSNQPQHF.

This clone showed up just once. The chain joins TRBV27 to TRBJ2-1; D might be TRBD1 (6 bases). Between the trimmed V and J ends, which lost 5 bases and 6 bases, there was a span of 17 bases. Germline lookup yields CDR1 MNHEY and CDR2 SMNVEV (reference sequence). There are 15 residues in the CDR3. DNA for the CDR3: TGTGCCAGCAGTAACCAGCTGACAGGACTCAATGAGCAGTTCTTC. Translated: CASSNQLTGLNEQFF.

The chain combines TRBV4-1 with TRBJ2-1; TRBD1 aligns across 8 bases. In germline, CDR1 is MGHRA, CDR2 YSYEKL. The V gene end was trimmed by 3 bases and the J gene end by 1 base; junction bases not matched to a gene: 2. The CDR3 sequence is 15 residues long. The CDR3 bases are TGCGCCAGCAGCCATCGGACAGGGTCCTACAATGAGCAGTTCTTC. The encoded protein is CASSHRTGSYNEQFF.

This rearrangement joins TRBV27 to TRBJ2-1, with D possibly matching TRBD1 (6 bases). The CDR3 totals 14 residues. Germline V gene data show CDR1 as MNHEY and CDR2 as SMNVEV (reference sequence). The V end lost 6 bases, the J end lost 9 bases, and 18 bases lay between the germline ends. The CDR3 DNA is TGTGCCAGCAGCCTACAGGGCACTTGGGGTGAGCAGTTCTTC. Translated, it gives CASSLQGTWGEQFF.

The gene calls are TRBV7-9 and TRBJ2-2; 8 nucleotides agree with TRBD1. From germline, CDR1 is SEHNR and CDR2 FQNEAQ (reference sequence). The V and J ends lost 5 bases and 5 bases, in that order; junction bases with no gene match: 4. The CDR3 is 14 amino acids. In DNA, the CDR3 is TGTGCCAGCAGCGGACAGGGTAGGACCGGGGAGCTGTTTTTT. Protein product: CASSGQGRTGELFF.

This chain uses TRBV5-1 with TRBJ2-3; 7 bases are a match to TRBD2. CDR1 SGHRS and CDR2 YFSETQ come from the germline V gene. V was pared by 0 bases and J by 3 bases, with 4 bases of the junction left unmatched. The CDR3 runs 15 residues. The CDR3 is CASSLGAGATDTQYF. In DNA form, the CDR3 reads TGCGCCAGCAGCTTGGGTGCGGGAGCGACAGATACGCAGTATTTT. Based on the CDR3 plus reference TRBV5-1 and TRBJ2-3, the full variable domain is KAGVTQTPRYLIKTRGQQVTLSCSPISGHRSVSWYQQTPGQGLQFLFEYFSETQRNKGNFPGRFSGRQFSNSRSEMNVSTLELGDSALYLCASSLGAGATDTQYFGPGTRLTVL.

The CDR3 protein is CASSSPQGRWDNEQFF. The CDR3 nucleotides are TGTGCCAGCAGTTCGCCACAGGGGAGATGGGACAATGAGCAGTTCTTC. This rearrangement joins TRBV27 to TRBJ2-1; 7 bases map to TRBD1. CDR1 is MNHEY and CDR2 is SMNVEV in the germline V gene (reference sequence). V shed 4 bases, J shed 5 bases, and the junction held 11 bases outside the gene matches. The CDR3 extends over 16 amino acids.

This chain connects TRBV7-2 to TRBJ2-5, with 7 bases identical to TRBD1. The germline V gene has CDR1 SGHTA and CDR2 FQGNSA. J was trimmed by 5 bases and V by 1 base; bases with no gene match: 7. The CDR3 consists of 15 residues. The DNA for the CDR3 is TGTGCCAGCAGCTTAGAGGCAGGGGGATCGGAGACCCAGTACTTC. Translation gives CASSLEAGGSETQYF. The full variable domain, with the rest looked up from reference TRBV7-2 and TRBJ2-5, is GAGVSQSPSNKVTEKGKDVELRCDPISGHTALYWYRQSLGQGLEFLIYFQGNSAPDKSGLPSDRFSAERTGGSVSTLTIQRTQQEDSAVYLCASSLEAGGSETQYFGPGTRLLVL.

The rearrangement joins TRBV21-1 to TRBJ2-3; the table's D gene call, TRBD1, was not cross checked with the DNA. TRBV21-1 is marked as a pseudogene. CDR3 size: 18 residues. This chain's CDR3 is CASSKPGQGPSSGDTQYF. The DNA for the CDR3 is TGTGCCAGCAGCAAACCGGGACAGGGTCCTTCAAGTGGAGATACGCAGTATTTT.

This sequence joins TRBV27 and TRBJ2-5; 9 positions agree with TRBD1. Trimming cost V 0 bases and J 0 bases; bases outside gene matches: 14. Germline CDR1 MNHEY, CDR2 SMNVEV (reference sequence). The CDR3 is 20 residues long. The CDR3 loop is CASSLSGTGWGFGDQETQYF. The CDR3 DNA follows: TGTGCCAGCAGTTTATCTGGGACAGGGTGGGGATTCGGCGACCAAGAGACCCAGTACTTC.

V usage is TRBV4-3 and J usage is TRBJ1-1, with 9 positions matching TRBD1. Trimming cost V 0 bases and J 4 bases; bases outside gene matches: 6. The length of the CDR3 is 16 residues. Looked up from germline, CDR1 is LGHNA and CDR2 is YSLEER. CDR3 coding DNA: TGCGCCAGCAGCCAAGACGGGACAGGGCTGGGCACTGAAGCTTTCTTT. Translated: CASSQDGTGLGTEAFF.

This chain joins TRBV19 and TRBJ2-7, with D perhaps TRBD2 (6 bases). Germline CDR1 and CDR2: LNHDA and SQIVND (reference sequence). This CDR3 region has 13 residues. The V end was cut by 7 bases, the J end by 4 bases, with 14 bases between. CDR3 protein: CASTPGLPYEQYF. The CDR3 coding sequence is TGTGCCAGTACTCCGGGACTGCCTTACGAGCAGTACTTC.

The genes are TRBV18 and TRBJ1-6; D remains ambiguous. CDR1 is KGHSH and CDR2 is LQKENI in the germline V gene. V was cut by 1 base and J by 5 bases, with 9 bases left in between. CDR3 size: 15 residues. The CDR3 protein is CASSPQGGNNSPLHF. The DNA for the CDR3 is TGTGCCAGCTCACCACAAGGCGGTAATAATTCACCCCTCCACTTT.

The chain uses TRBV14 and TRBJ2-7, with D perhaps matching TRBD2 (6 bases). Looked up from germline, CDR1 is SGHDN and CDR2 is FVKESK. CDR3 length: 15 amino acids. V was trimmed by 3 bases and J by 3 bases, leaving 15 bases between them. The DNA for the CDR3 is TGTGCCAGCAGCCACCTACACGGGGGTTACTACGAGCAGTACTTC. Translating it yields CASSHLHGGYYEQYF.

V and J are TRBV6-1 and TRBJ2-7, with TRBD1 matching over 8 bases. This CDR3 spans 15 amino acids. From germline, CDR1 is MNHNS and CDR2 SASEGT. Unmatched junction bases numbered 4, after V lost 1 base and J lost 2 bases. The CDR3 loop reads CASSEVQGGPYEQYF. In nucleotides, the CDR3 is TGTGCCAGCAGTGAAGTACAGGGGGGTCCCTACGAGCAGTACTTC.

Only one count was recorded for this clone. Here the CDR3 reads CAISGPGVRGYTF. The DNA for the CDR3 is TGTGCCATCAGTGGACCAGGGGTACGCGGCTACACCTTC. This chain uses TRBV10-3 with TRBJ1-2, with D perhaps TRBD1 (6 bases). The CDR3 covers 13 residues. Looked up from germline, CDR1 is ENHRY and CDR2 is SYGVKD. The V and J ends lost 4 bases and 8 bases respectively, with 14 bases between them.

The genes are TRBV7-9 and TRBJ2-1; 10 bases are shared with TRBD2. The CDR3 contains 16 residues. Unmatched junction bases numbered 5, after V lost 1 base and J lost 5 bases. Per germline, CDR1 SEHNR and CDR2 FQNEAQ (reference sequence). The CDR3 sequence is CASSLEEAGGDNEQFF. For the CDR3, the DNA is TGTGCCAGCAGCTTAGAGGAAGCGGGAGGGGACAATGAGCAGTTCTTC.

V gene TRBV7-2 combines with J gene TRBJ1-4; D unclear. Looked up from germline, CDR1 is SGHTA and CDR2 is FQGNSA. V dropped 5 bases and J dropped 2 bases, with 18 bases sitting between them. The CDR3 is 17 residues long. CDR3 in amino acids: CASSHRAPSSTNEKLFF. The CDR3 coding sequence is TGTGCCAGCAGCCACCGGGCTCCTAGCTCGACTAATGAAAAACTGTTTTTT.

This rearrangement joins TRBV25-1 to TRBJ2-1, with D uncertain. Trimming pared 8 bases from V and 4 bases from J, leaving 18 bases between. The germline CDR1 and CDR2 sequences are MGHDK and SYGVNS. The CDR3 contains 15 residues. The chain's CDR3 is CASETPDRLYNEQFF. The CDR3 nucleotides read TGTGCCAGCGAGACTCCAGACCGCTTATACAATGAGCAGTTCTTC.

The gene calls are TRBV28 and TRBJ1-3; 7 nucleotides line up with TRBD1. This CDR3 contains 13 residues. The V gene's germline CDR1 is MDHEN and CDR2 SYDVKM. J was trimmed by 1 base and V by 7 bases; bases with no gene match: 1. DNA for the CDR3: TGTGCCAGCACAGGGGGATCTGGAAACACCATATATTTT. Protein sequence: CASTGGSGNTIYF.

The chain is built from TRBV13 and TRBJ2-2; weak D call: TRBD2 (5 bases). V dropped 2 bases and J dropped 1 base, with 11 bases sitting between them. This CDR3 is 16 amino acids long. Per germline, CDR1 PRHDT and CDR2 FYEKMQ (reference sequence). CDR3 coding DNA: TGTGCCAGCAGCTTATCCCCCAGCGGGAACACCGGGGAGCTGTTTTTT. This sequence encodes CASSLSPSGNTGELFF.

CDR3 amino acids: CASSLEGARAYEQYF. The CDR3 region has the DNA TGTGCCAGCAGCCTAGAAGGAGCCAGAGCCTACGAGCAGTACTTC. V is TRBV7-9 and J is TRBJ2-7; no clear D gene. This CDR3 has 15 amino acids. Germline V gene lookup returns CDR1 SEHNR and CDR2 FQNEAQ (reference sequence). Trimming took off 5 bases at V and 2 bases at J, with 16 bases between the two ends.

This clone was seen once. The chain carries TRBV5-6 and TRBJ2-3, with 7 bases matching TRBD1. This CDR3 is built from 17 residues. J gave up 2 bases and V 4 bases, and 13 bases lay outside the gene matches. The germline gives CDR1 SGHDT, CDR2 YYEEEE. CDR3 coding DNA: TGTGCCAGCAGCCGGGCGGTGACAGGGACCATCACAGATACGCAGTATTTT. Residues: CASSRAVTGTITDTQYF.

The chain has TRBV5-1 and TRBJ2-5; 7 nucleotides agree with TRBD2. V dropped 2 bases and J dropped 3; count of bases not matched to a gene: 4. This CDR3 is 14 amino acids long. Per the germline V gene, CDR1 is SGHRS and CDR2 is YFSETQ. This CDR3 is CASSFLAGEETQYF. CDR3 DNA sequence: TGCGCCAGCAGCTTTCTCGCGGGAGAAGAGACCCAGTACTTC.